This T cell receptor (beta chain) comes out of a study of STAT5B mutations in CD4+ large granular lymphocyte leukemia. As for the study in general: The CDR3 'QG' motif was associated with a particular HLA allele among healthy donors.

Note on this clone: Its antigen is unidentified.

Germline V gene data show CDR1 as MNHEY and CDR2 as SVGAGI. The CDR3 totals 14 residues. Trimming took 7 bases from V and 4 from J, leaving 16 bases between them. Study conclusions and caveats: 8/27 top patient clones versus 2/35 control clones were TRBV06-family. CD4-sorted patient repertoires seemed more clonal than healthy CD4+ repertoires.

Sequencing was at survey level. Sequencing was performed with immunoSEQ multiplex PCR; in TCRdb, only in-frame clones are kept and a portion is missing. The profile covers about 33,000 clones, with roughly 72% appearing a single time and less than 0.3% taken by the ten largest. Sequenced material: CD4+ T cells from blood buffy coats. This TCR derives from a human donor in good health. The chain carries TRBV6-5 and TRBJ1-2; no firm D call. The CDR3, as DNA: TGTGCCAGCACTCGAAGCGGCAGGACCTATGGCTACACCTTC. The encoded protein is CASTRSGRTYGYTF.